The present T cell receptor (beta chain) was sequenced within a study of CD8 T cells in Susac syndrome. V trimming: 3 bases; J trimming: 7 bases; junction bases outside the gene matches: 5. The CDR3 consists of 13 residues. From germline, CDR1 is PRHDT and CDR2 FYEKMQ (reference sequence). For this clonotype: Its antigen remains unknown.

Reverse transcription of about 0.45 to 1 ug RNA used random hexamers. TCRdb independently ran MiXCR on the immunoSEQ multiplex PCR reads; one entry per CDR3 protein. Here the sample spans around 130,000 distinct CDR3 sequences, less than 95% being singletons. Study-wide results and caveats: As the study acknowledged, the number of individuals who were part of its TCR sequencing and HLA analysis was relatively small.

The V and J genes are TRBV13 and TRBJ2-7; 8 bases map to TRBD1. The material sequenced was CD4+ T cells from PBMCs. The TCR comes from a human donor in good health. The CDR3 DNA reads TGTGCCAGCAGCTTCAGGGGGCGCGAAGAGCAGTACTTC. This gives the protein CASSFRGREEQYF.